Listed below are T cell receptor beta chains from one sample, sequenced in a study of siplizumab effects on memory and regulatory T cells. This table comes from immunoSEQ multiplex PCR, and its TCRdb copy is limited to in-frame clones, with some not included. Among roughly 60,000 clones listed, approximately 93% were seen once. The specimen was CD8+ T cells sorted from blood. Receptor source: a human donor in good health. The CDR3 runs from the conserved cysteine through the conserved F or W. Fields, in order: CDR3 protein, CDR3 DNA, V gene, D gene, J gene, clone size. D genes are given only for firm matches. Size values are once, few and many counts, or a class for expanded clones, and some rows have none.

CAWSVLAGTYNEQFF	TGTGCCTGGAGTGTACTTGCGGGAACCTACAATGAGCAGTTCTTC	TRBV30	-	TRBJ2-1	-
CASSRAVHYEQYF	TGTGCCAGCAGCAGGGCCGTTCACTACGAGCAGTACTTC	TRBV7-3	-	TRBJ2-7	-
CASTSEIYGYTF	TGTGCCAGCACCTCGGAGATCTATGGCTACACCTTC	TRBV28	-	TRBJ1-2	-
CAHIGDSSYEQYF	TGTGCCCATATCGGGGACAGCTCCTACGAGCAGTACTTC	TRBV10-3	TRBD1	TRBJ2-7	-
CASSFYRVETQYF	TGTGCCAGCAGCTTTTACAGGGTAGAGACCCAGTACTTC	TRBV5-6	-	TRBJ2-5	-
CASSTPTSGTPGTDTQYF	TGTGCCAGCAGCACCCCGACTAGCGGGACCCCCGGCACAGATACGCAGTATTTT	TRBV21-1	-	TRBJ2-3	-
CASSLGTGDSGANVLTF	TGTGCCAGCAGTTTGGGGACAGGGGACTCTGGGGCCAACGTCCTGACTTTC	TRBV28	TRBD1	TRBJ2-6	-
CASAQSTDTQYF	TGTGCCAGCGCCCAGAGCACAGATACGCAGTATTTT	TRBV27	-	TRBJ2-3	-
CATSSSRGAGDYEQYF	TGTGCCACCAGCAGTTCCCGAGGAGCTGGGGACTACGAGCAGTACTTC	TRBV15	-	TRBJ2-7	-
CASSFWDSWDQPQHF	TGTGCCAGCAGTTTTTGGGACAGTTGGGATCAGCCCCAGCATTTT	TRBV28	TRBD1	TRBJ1-5	-
CASSVAVGHGELFF	TGTGCCAGCAGTGTAGCCGTGGGACACGGGGAGCTGTTTTTT	TRBV27	-	TRBJ2-2	-
CASSAGPELGAKNIQYF	TGTGCCAGCAGTGCTGGGCCCGAGCTGGGAGCCAAAAACATTCAGTACTTC	TRBV27	-	TRBJ2-4	-
CASGRGGELFF	TGCGCCAGCGGCCGGGGGGGGGAGCTGTTTTTT	TRBV10-2	-	TRBJ2-2	-
CASSPGSCQETQYF	TGTGCCAGCAGCCCAGGGAGCTGCCAAGAGACCCAGTACTTC	TRBV11-2	-	TRBJ2-5	-
CASSSGSQPQHF	TGTGCCAGCAGCTCGGGGTCTCAGCCCCAGCATTTT	TRBV7-9	-	TRBJ1-5	few
CASRNGDQPQHF	TGTGCCAGCAGGAACGGGGATCAGCCCCAGCATTTT	TRBV7-9	-	TRBJ1-5	few
CSVEGPRELFF	TGCAGCGTTGAAGGGCCCCGGGAGCTGTTTTTT	TRBV29-1	-	TRBJ2-2	-
CASSSASGRYEQYF	TGTGCCAGCAGTTCAGCTAGCGGGAGGTACGAGCAGTACTTC	TRBV28	TRBD2	TRBJ2-7	-
CASSLGYRADHQNTIYF	TGTGCCAGCAGCTTAGGGTACCGGGCAGATCATCAAAACACCATATATTTT	TRBV13	-	TRBJ1-3	-
CASTAGQATYNEQFF	TGTGCCAGCACCGCGGGACAGGCAACCTACAATGAGCAGTTCTTC	TRBV7-2	TRBD1	TRBJ2-1	-
CASSSTSGSRELFF	TGTGCCAGCAGCTCAACTAGCGGGAGCCGGGAGCTGTTTTTT	TRBV7-8	TRBD2	TRBJ2-2	-
CASAEGATDTQYF	TGCGCCAGCGCCGAAGGGGCGACAGATACGCAGTATTTT	TRBV10-1	-	TRBJ2-3	-
CASSQQQGTGANVLTF	TGTGCCAGCAGCCAGCAACAGGGTACTGGGGCCAACGTCCTGACTTTC	TRBV4-2	-	TRBJ2-6	few
CASGLKISDEQYF	TGTGCTAGTGGTTTGAAAATAAGCGACGAGCAGTACTTC	TRBV12-5	-	TRBJ2-7	-
CASSLLASPLHF	TGTGCCAGCAGCTTGTTGGCGTCACCCCTCCACTTT	TRBV5-4	-	TRBJ1-6	-
CASSQLGDEQFF	TGTGCCAGCAGCCAGTTGGGGGATGAGCAGTTCTTC	TRBV7-3	-	TRBJ2-1	-
CASSLGPGLGQETQYF	TGCGCCAGCAGCTTGGGCCCGGGACTAGGCCAAGAGACCCAGTACTTC	TRBV5-1	TRBD2	TRBJ2-5	-
CASRLDRGLYEQYF	TGTGCCAGCAGATTAGACAGGGGGCTGTACGAGCAGTACTTC	TRBV5-4	TRBD1	TRBJ2-7	-
CASSGTLNTEAFF	TGTGCCAGCAGCGGGACGCTTAACACTGAAGCTTTCTTT	TRBV9	-	TRBJ1-1	once
CASSVATKAPRSGELFF	TGTGCCAGCAGCGTAGCTACGAAGGCCCCGAGGTCCGGGGAGCTGTTTTTT	TRBV9	-	TRBJ2-2	-
CASSVGASGSFYEQYF	TGTGCCAGCAGCGTAGGGGCTAGCGGAAGTTTCTACGAGCAGTACTTC	TRBV9	TRBD2	TRBJ2-7	-